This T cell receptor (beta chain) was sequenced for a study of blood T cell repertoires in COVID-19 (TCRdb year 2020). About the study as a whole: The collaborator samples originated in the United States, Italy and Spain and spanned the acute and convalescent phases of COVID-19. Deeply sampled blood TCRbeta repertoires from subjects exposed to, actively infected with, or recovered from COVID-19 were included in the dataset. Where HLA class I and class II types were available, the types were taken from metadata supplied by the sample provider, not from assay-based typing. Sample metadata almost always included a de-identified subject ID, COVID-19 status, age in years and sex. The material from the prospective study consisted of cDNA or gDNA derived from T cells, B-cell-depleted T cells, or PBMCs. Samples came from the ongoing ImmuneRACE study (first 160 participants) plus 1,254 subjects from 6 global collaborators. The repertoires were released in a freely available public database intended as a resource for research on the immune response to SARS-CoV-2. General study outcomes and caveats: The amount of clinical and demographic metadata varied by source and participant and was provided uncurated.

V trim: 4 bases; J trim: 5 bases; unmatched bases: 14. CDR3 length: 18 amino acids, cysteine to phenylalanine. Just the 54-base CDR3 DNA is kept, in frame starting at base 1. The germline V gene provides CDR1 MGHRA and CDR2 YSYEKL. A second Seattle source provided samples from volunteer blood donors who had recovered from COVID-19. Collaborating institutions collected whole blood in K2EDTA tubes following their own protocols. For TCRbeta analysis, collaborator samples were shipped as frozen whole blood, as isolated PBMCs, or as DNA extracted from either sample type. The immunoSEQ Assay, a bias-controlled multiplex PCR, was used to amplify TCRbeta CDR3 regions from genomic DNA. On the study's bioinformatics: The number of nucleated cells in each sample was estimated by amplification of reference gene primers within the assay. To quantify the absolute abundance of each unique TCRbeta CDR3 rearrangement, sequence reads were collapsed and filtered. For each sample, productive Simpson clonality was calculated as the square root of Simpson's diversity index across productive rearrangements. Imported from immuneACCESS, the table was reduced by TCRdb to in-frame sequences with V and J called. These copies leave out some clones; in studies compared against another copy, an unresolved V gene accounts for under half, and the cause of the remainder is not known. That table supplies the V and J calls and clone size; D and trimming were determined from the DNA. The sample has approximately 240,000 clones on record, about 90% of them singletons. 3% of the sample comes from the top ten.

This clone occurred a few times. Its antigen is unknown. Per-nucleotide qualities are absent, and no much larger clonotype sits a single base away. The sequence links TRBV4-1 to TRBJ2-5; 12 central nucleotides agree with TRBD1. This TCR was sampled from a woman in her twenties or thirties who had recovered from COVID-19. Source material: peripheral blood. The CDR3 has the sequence CASSPYPSGTGGAETQYF. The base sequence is TGCGCCAGCAGCCCATACCCATCCGGGACAGGGGGCGCGGAGACCCAGTACTTC.